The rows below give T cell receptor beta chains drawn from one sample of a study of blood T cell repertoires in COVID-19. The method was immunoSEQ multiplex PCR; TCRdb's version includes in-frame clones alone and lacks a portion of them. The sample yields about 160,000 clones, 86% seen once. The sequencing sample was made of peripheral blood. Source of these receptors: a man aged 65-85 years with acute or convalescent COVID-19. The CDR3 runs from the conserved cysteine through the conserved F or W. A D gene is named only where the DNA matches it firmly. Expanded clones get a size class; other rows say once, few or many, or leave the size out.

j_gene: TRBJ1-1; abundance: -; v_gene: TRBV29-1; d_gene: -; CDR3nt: TGCAGCGTTGAGGCAGGGTCTGAAGCTTTCTTT; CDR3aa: CSVEAGSEAFF
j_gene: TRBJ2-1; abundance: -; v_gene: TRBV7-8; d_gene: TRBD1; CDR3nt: TGTGCCAGCAGCTTAATTTCGCGGACAGGGGGCAATGAGCAGTTCTTC; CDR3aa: CASSLISRTGGNEQFF
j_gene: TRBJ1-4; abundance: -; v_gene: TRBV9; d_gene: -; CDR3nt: TGTGCCAGCAGCGGGGGAGATGAAAAACTGTTTTTT; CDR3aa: CASSGGDEKLFF
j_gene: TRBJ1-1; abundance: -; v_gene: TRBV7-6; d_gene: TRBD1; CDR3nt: TGTGCCAGCAGTTTTAACAGGGGGCGTTTGGCTGAAGCTTTCTTT; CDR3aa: CASSFNRGRLAEAFF
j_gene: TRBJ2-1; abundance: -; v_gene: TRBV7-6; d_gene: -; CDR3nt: TGTGCCAGCAGCTCAGCAGGGGTTTACAATGAGCAGTTCTTC; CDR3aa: CASSSAGVYNEQFF
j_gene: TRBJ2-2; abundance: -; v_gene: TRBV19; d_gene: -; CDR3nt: TGTGCCAGTAGTCCCTCCGGCGGAAGTCCCGGGGAGCTGTTTTTT; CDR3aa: CASSPSGGSPGELFF
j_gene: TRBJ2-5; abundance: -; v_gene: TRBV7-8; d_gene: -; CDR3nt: TGTGCCAGCAGCTACCGGAGGGGGCAGGGAGAGACCCAGTACTTC; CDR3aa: CASSYRRGQGETQYF
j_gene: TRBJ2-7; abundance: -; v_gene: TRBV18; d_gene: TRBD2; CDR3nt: TGTGCCAGCTCAGCACCGGGACTAGCGGGAATTCCGCCGTACTTC; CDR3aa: CASSAPGLAGIPPYF
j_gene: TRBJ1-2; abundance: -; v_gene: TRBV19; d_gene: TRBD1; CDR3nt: TGTGCCAGTAGTATTCCTGGACAGGGGAACTATGGCTACACCTTC; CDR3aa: CASSIPGQGNYGYTF
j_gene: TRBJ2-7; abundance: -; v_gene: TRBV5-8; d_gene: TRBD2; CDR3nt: TGTGCCAGCAGCTCCGGGGGGACTAGGAACGAGCAGTACTTC; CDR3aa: CASSSGGTRNEQYF
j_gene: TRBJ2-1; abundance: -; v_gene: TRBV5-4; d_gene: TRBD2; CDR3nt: TGTGCCAGCAGCTTATTTTTAGCGGGAGGTGGGAATGAGCAGTTCTTC; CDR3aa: CASSLFLAGGGNEQFF
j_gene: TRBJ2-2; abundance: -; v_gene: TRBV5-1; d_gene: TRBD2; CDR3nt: TGCGCCAGCAGCATTAGCGGGAGGGACACCGGGGAGCTGTTTTTT; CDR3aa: CASSISGRDTGELFF
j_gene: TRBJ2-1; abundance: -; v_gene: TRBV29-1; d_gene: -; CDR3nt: TGCAGCGTTGGGAAGGGACTGTACAATGAGCAGTTCTTC; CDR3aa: CSVGKGLYNEQFF
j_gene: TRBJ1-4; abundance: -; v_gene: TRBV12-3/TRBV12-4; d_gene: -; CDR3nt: TGTGCCAGCAGTTTAACAAGGGGTGAAAAACTGTTTTTT; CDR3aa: CASSLTRGEKLFF
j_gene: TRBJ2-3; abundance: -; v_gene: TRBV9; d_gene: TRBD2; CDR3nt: TGTGCCAGCAGCGAGGCCCCTCCTAGCGGGAGGGCCCCAGATACGCAGTATTTT; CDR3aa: CASSEAPPSGRAPDTQYF
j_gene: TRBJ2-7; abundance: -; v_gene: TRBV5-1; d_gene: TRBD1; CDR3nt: TGCGCCAGCAGCGAGATACAGGGGATCGACGAGCAGTACTTC; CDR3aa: CASSEIQGIDEQYF
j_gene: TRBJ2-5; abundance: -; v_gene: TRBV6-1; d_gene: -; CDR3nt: TGTGCCAGCAGTGACCAGGTTTGGGGGCGAGGAGGGACCCAGTACTTC; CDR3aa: CASSDQVWGRGGTQYF
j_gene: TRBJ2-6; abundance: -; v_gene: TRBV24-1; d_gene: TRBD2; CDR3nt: TGTGCCACCAGTGATCTGACTAGCGGGATGGTCAATGGGGCCAACGTCCTGACTTTC; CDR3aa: CATSDLTSGMVNGANVLTF
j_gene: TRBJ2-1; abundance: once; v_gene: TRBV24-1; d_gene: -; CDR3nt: TGTGCCACCAGTGATTTTGGAACGGGAGCTTACAATGAGCAGTTCTTC; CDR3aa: CATSDFGTGAYNEQFF
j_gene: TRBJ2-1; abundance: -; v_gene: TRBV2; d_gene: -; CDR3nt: TGTGCCAGCAGTGACTCGGGAGCACGAAATGAGCAGTTCTTC; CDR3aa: CASSDSGARNEQFF
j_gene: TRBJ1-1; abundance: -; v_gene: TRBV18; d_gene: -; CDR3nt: TGTGCCAGCTCACCAATCCCGGGGTCCGCTGAAGCTTTCTTT; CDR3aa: CASSPIPGSAEAFF
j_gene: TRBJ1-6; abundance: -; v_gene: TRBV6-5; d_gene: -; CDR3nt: TGTGCCAGCAGTTACAGGGGCGGTTTTAATTCACCCCTCCACTTT; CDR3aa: CASSYRGGFNSPLHF
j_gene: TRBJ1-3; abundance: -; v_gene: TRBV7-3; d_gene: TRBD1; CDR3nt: TGTGCCAGCAGCTCCCAGGGGGCGGCTGGAAACACCATATATTTT; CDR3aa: CASSSQGAAGNTIYF
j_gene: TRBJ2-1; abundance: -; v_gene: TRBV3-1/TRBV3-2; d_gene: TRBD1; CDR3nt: TGTGCCAGCAGCCAAGATTCCTGGACAGGGAATGAGCAGTTCTTC; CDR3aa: CASSQDSWTGNEQFF
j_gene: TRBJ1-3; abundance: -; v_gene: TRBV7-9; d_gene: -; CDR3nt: TGTGCCAGCAGCTTAGATCGGGGTTTCTCTGGAAACACCATATATTTT; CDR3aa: CASSLDRGFSGNTIYF
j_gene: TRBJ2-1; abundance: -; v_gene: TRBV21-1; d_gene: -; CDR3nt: TGTGCCAGCAGCAAAGCGGGGAGCGGGAGATCCTACAATGAGCAGTTCTTC; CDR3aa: CASSKAGSGRSYNEQFF
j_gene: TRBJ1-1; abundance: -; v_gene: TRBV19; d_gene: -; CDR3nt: TGTGCCAGTAGTATACGACAGGACACTGAAGCTTTCTTT; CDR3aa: CASSIRQDTEAFF
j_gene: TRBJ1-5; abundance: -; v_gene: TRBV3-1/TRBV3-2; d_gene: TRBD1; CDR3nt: TGTGCCAGCAGCCAAGGGGGCAGGGGGGCAAATCAGCCCCAGCATTTT; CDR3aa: CASSQGGRGANQPQHF
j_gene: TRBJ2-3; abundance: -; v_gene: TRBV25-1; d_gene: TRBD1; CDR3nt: TGTGCCAGCAGTAATCAGGGGGCAAGAGATACGCAGTATTTT; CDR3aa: CASSNQGARDTQYF
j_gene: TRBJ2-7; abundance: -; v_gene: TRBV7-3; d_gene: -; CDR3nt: TGTGCCAGCACCCAACCGGGGGACTCCTACGAGCAGTACTTC; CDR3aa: CASTQPGDSYEQYF
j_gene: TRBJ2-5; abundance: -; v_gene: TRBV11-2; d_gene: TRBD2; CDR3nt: TGTGCCAGCAGCCCCCTAGGTAGCGGGAGGCCAGAGACCCAGTACTTC; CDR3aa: CASSPLGSGRPETQYF
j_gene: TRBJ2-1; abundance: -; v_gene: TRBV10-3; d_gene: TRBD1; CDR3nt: TGTGCCATCAGTAAGGACAGGGAAGTCAACAATGAGCAGTTCTTC; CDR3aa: CAISKDREVNNEQFF
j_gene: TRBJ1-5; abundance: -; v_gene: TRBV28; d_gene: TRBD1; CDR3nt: TGTGCCAGCAGCCCCACAGGGGCCAATCAGCCCCAGCATTTT; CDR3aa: CASSPTGANQPQHF
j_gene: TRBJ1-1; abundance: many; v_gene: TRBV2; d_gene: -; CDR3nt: TGTGCCAGCAGTGACGGCGGGAACACTGAAGCTTTCTTT; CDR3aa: CASSDGGNTEAFF
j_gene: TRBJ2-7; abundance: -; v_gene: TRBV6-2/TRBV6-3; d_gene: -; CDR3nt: TGTGCCAGCAGTTCACCGGGACAAGGCTTCGGCGAGCAGTACTTC; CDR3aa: CASSSPGQGFGEQYF
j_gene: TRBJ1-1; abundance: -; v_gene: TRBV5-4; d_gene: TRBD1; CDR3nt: TGTGCCAGCAGCTTGGAGACAGGGTCGGCGAACACTGAAGCTTTCTTT; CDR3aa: CASSLETGSANTEAFF
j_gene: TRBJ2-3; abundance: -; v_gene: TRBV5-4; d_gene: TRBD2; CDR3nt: TGTGCCAGCAGCCAGGGACTAGCGGGTTTTACGCAGTATTTT; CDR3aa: CASSQGLAGFTQYF
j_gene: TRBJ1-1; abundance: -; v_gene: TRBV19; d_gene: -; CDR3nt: TGTGCCAGTTCTTACAGGGAGGGGACTGAAGCTTTCTTT; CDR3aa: CASSYREGTEAFF
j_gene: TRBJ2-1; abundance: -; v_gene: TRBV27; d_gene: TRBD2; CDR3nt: TGTGCCAGCAGTTTAGGGCGGGAGGTCTCCTACAATGAGCAGTTCTTC; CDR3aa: CASSLGREVSYNEQFF
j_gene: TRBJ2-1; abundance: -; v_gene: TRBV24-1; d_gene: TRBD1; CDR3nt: TGTGCCACCAGTGATTGGGCAGGGGGCAGGGATGAGCAGTTCTTC; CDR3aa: CATSDWAGGRDEQFF
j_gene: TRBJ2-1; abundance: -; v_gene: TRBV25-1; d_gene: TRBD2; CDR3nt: TGTGCCAGCACTGGACTAGCGGGAGGGACCAGCTCCTACAATGAGCAGTTCTTC; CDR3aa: CASTGLAGGTSSYNEQFF
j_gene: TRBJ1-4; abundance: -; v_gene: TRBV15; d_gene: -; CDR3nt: TGTGCCACCAGCAGAGAGAGAACAGCAACTAATGAAAAACTGTTTTTT; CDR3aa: CATSRERTATNEKLFF
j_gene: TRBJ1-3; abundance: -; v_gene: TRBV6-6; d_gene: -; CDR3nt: TGTGCCAGCAGCGAATCGGGCTCTGGAAACACCATATATTTT; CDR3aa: CASSESGSGNTIYF